The 20 T cell receptor beta chains given below trace back to one sample, sequenced in a study of response to subunit inactivated influenza vaccine. MiXCR, applied by TCRdb to the RT-PCR reads, yields one record per CDR3 protein. The data show about 800,000 distinct CDR3 sequences, 21% seen once. The material sequenced was PBMCs from blood, taken more than 4 days after vaccination. These receptors were taken from a man between 50 and 59 years old who received an inactivated influenza vaccine.

The chain recombines TRBV15 with TRBJ2-5; 9 bases fit TRBD2. CDR3 length: 18 amino acids. CDR1 and CDR2 (germline): LNHNV, YYDKDF (reference sequence). V lost 3 bases and J lost 4; bases outside the gene matches: 15. For the CDR3, the DNA is TGTGCCACCAGCAGCTCTGGGGTAGCGGGAGTTTTACGAGAGACCCAGTACTTC. Translated: CATSSSGVAGVLRETQYF.

The table lists this clonotype with a few counts. The rearrangement joins TRBV4-2 to TRBJ1-4; D possibly corresponds to TRBD1 (5 bases). V gave up 1 base and J gave up 5 bases, with 11 bases separating them. The CDR3 is 15 residues long. CDR1 LGHNA and CDR2 YNFKEQ come from the germline V gene. CDR3 bases: TGTGCCAGCAGCCAAGTTGGGGCAGGGAATGAAAAACTGTTTTTT. It yields the protein CASSQVGAGNEKLFF.

This clonotype was picked up a small number of times. The chain links TRBV28 to TRBJ2-1; 7 bases fit TRBD2. Germline loops: CDR1 MDHEN, CDR2 SYDVKM. The length of the CDR3 is 15 residues. The V gene end was trimmed by 6 bases and the J gene end by 2 bases; junction bases not matched to a gene: 7. CDR3 nucleotides: TGTGCCAGCAGGCCGACTAGCATCGCCTACAATGAGCAGTTCTTC. Its protein is CASRPTSIAYNEQFF. Variable domain in full (rest from reference TRBV28 and TRBJ2-1): DVKVTQSSRYLVKRTGEKVFLECVQDMDHENMFWYRQDPGLGLRLIYFSYDVKMKEKGDIPEGYSVSREKKERFSLILESASTNQTSMYLCASRPTSIAYNEQFFGPGTRLTVL.

In this sample, this clonotype turned up many times. V is TRBV7-2 and J is TRBJ2-7; 12 bases map to TRBD2. This CDR3 spans 14 amino acids. The germline V gene encodes CDR1 SGHTA and CDR2 FQGNSA. With V trimmed by 5 bases and J by 6 bases, 5 bases remained unmatched. The CDR3 sequence: CASSMGLAGVEQYF. CDR3 sequence (DNA): TGTGCCAGCAGCATGGGACTAGCGGGCGTCGAGCAGTACTTC.

A note on this clonotype: This sequence may be a read error, since a much larger clone differs from it by one base. The chain uses TRBV12-3 or TRBV12-4 and TRBJ2-2; D gene ambiguous. Trimming removed 3 bases from V and 6 bases from J, with 5 bases in between. This CDR3 is 12 amino acids long. The CDR3 region is CASSFLPGELFF. The CDR3 coding sequence is TGTGCCAGCAGTTTTCTCCCCGGGGAGCTGTTTTTT.

The rearrangement joins TRBV7-2 to TRBJ2-3; D not certain. V was clipped by 4 bases and J by 5 bases, with 16 bases between them. The CDR3 covers 15 residues. Germline V gene data show CDR1 as SGHTA and CDR2 as FQGNSA. The CDR3 sequence is CASSSRSLRRDTQYF. The CDR3, as DNA: TGTGCCAGCAGCTCCCGATCCTTGAGGCGAGATACGCAGTATTTT.

The rearrangement links TRBV7-6 to TRBJ2-3; D gene uncertain. The germline V gene encodes CDR1 SGHVS and CDR2 FNYEAQ. This CDR3 has 15 amino acids. Trimming left V 2 bases short and J 0 bases short, with 9 bases between. CDR3 sequence (DNA): TGTGCCAGCAGCTTAATGAGTCGGAGCACAGATACGCAGTATTTT. This gives the protein CASSLMSRSTDTQYF.

This clonotype was detected a few times. The V and J genes are TRBV21-1 and TRBJ2-7; TRBD1 is the table's D call and was not checked against the DNA. TRBV21-1 is shown as a pseudogene. CDR3 length equals 17 residues. CDR3 amino acids: CASSNPGQGAYSYEQYF. The DNA of the CDR3 is TGTGCCAGCAGCAACCCGGGACAGGGTGCCTATTCCTACGAGCAGTACTTC.

The DNA of the CDR3 is TGCAGTGCTAGTCGGGGGGCTAGAGATACGCAGTATTTT. This encodes CSASRGARDTQYF. The chain couples TRBV20-1 to TRBJ2-3; TRBD2 is a possible D gene (7 bases). The CDR3 spans 13 residues. Between the trimmed V and J ends, which lost 3 bases and 5 bases, there was a span of 12 bases. Germline V gene data show CDR1 as DFQATT and CDR2 as SNEGSKA (reference sequence).

In its sample, this clonotype was seen a few times. The chain carries TRBV24-1 and TRBJ1-1, with D possibly being TRBD1 (5 bases). The germline V gene encodes CDR1 KGHDR and CDR2 SFDVKD. This CDR3 region has 18 residues. V was cut by 8 bases and J by 0 bases, with 24 bases left in between. CDR3 loop: CATTRPPGQVIMNTEAFF. CDR3 DNA sequence: TGTGCCACCACTAGACCCCCTGGACAAGTAATAATGAACACTGAAGCTTTCTTT.

This clonotype showed up just a few times. V is TRBV7-2 and J is TRBJ1-4; D may be TRBD1 (5 bases). Trimming shortened V by 5 bases and J by 7 bases, and 14 bases separated the two germline ends. CDR3 length: 14 residues. Germline V gives CDR1 SGHTA, CDR2 FQGNSA. CDR3 coding DNA: TGTGCCAGCAGCCCTCAGGGTCTTGGTGAAAAACTGTTTTTT. This sequence encodes CASSPQGLGEKLFF.

This clonotype was detected only a few times. The chain has TRBV7-2 and TRBJ2-1; 11 positions agree with TRBD2. V was pared by 5 bases and J by 8 bases, with 8 bases of the junction left unmatched. The CDR3 has 15 residues. CDR1 is SGHTA, CDR2 FQGNSA, per germline. In nucleotides, the CDR3 is TGTGCCAGCAGCAAACCACTAGCGGGAGTCGATGAGCAGTTCTTC. It specifies CASSKPLAGVDEQFF.

V gene TRBV6-1 combines with J gene TRBJ1-1; possibly TRBD1 for D (6 bases). The ends were cut back, 5 bases at V and 1 base at J, with 14 bases in the middle. This CDR3 is 15 amino acids long. The germline gives CDR1 MNHNS, CDR2 SASEGT. The CDR3 spells CASSPQGNSNTEAFF. DNA for the CDR3: TGTGCCAGCAGTCCACAGGGAAACTCGAACACTGAAGCTTTCTTT.

This clonotype was recorded a few times. The chain couples TRBV11-2 to TRBJ1-1; TRBD1 might be the D (5 bases). Germline V gene lookup returns CDR1 SGHAT and CDR2 FQNNGV. There are 14 residues in the CDR3. V was shortened by 5 bases and J by 10 bases, with 20 bases between the two germline ends. CDR3: CASSPFSGKGGAFF. The CDR3, as DNA: TGTGCCAGCAGCCCGTTTTCAGGGAAGGGTGGAGCTTTCTTT.

The genes are TRBV30 and TRBJ1-6; possibly TRBD1 for D (5 bases). The V end lost 3 bases, the J end lost 7 bases, and 19 bases lay between the germline ends. This CDR3 comprises 16 residues. Germline CDR1 reads GTSNPN; CDR2 reads SVGIG (reference sequence). Here the CDR3 reads CAWSMIRGRANSPLHF. As DNA, the CDR3 is TGTGCCTGGAGCATGATAAGAGGCAGGGCCAATTCACCCCTCCACTTT.

This clonotype was detected a few times. The rearrangement joins TRBV7-9 to TRBJ1-1; 9 nucleotides line up with TRBD1. J lost 5 bases, V lost 3 bases, and 7 bases had no gene match. Germline V gene data show CDR1 as SEHNR and CDR2 as FQNEAQ (reference sequence). This CDR3 spans 15 amino acids. This CDR3 reads CASSFGTGGETEAFF. Written as DNA, the CDR3 is TGTGCCAGCAGCTTTGGAACAGGGGGCGAAACTGAAGCTTTCTTT.

V usage is TRBV7-3 and J usage is TRBJ2-1; no reliable D call. Germline CDR1 SGHTA, CDR2 FQGTGA. The CDR3 consists of 16 residues. V lost 5 bases and J 3 bases, leaving 17 bases between the germline ends. The CDR3 here is CASSPLPERSYNEQFF. CDR3 nucleotides: TGTGCCAGCAGCCCCCTTCCCGAGAGAAGCTACAATGAGCAGTTCTTC.

The rearrangement links TRBV5-8 to TRBJ1-2; D remains unclear. Germline loops: CDR1 SGHTS, CDR2 YDEGEE. V lost 3 bases and J lost 4, with 10 bases in between. CDR3 size: 13 residues. The DNA of the CDR3 is TGTGCCAGCAGCTGGATGCGAACCTATGGCTACACCTTC. This gives the protein CASSWMRTYGYTF. Full variable domain (missing parts from reference TRBV5-8 and TRBJ1-2): EAGVTQSPTHLIKTRGQQATLRCSPISGHTSVYWYQQALGLGLQFLLWYDEGEERNRGNFPPRFSGRQFPNYSSELNVNALELEDSALYLCASSWMRTYGYTFGSGTRLTVV.

Notes on this clonotype: Relative to the germline gene, one junction end is altered; a read error may explain this. V is TRBV4-2 and J is TRBJ2-1, with D maybe TRBD2 (5 bases). The CDR3 contains 15 residues. Germline V lookup: CDR1 LGHNA, CDR2 YNFKEQ. CDR3 bases: TGTGCCAGCAGCCAAGTTTTGGGAGTCCACAATGAGCTGTTCTTC. Amino acids: CASSQVLGVHNELFF.

The chain links TRBV24-1 to TRBJ2-5; D is possibly TRBD2 (5 bases). Between the trimmed V and J ends, which lost 5 bases and 1 base, there was a span of 13 bases. The CDR3 consists of 15 residues. Germline V gene lookup returns CDR1 KGHDR and CDR2 SFDVKD. CDR3 region: CATSARRGLQETQYF. DNA for the CDR3: TGTGCCACCAGTGCCCGACGCGGGCTCCAAGAGACCCAGTACTTC.